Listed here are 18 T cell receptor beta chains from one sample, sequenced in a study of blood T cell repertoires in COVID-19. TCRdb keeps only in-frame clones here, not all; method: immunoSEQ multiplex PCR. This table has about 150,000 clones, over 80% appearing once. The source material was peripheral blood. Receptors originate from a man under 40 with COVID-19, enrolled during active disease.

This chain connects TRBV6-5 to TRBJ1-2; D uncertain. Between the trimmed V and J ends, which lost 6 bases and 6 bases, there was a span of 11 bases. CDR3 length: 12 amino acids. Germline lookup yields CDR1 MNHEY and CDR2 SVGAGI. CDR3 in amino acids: CASSLHEDGYTF. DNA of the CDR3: TGTGCCAGCAGCCTTCATGAGGATGGCTACACCTTC.

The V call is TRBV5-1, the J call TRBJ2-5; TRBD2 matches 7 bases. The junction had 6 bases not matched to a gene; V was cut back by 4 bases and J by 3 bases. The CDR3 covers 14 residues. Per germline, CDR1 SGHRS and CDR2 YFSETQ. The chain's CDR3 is CASSVGGPEETQYF. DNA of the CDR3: TGCGCCAGCAGCGTGGGAGGGCCCGAAGAGACCCAGTACTTC.

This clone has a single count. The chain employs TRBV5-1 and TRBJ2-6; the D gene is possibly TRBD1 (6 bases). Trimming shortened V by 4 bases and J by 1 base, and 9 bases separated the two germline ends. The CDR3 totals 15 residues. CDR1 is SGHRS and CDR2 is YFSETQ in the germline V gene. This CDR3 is CASSPGQSGANVLTF. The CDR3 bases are TGCGCCAGCAGCCCTGGACAGTCTGGGGCCAACGTCCTGACTTTC.

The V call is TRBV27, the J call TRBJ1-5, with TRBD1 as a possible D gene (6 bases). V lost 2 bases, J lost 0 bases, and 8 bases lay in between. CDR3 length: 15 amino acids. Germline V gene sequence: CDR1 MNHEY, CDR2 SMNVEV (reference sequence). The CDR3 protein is CASSLTGTSNQPQHF. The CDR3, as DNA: TGTGCCAGCAGTTTAACAGGGACTAGCAATCAGCCCCAGCATTTT.

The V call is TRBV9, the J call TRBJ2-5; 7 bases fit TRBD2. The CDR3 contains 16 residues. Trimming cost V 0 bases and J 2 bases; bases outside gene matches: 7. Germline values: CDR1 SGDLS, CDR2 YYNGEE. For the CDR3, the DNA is TGTGCCAGCAGCGTAGTAGCGGGTAGGATTCAAGAGACCCAGTACTTC. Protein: CASSVVAGRIQETQYF. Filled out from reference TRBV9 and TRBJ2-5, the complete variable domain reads DSGVTQTPKHLITATGQRVTLRCSPRSGDLSVYWYQQSLDQGLQFLIQYYNGEERAKGNILERFSAQQFPDLHSELNLSSLELGDSALYFCASSVVAGRIQETQYFGPGTRLLVL.

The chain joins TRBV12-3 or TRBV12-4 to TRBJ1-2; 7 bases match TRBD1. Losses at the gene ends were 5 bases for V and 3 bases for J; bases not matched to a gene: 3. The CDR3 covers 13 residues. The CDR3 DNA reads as TGTGCCAGCAGTATCCAGGGGGACTATGGCTACACCTTC. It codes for CASSIQGDYGYTF.

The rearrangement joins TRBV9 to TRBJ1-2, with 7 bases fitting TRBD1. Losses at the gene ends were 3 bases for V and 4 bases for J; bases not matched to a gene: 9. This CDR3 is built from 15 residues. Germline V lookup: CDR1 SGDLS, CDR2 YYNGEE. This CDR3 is CASSEGQTARYGYTF. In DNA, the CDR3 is TGTGCCAGCAGCGAGGGACAGACGGCCCGCTATGGCTACACCTTC.

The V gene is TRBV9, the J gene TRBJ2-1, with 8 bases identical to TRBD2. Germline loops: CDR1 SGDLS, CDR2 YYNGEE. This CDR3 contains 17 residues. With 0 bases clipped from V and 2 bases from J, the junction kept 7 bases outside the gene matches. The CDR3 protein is CASSVVEREFPYNEQFF. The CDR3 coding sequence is TGTGCCAGCAGCGTAGTCGAGCGGGAGTTTCCCTACAATGAGCAGTTCTTC. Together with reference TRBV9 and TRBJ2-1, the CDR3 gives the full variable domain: DSGVTQTPKHLITATGQRVTLRCSPRSGDLSVYWYQQSLDQGLQFLIQYYNGEERAKGNILERFSAQQFPDLHSELNLSSLELGDSALYFCASSVVEREFPYNEQFFGPGTRLTVL.

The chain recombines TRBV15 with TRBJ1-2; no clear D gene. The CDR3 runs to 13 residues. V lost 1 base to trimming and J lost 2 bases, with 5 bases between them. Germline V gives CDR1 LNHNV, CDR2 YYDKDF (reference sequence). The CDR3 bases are TGTGCCACCAGCAGAGCACAGAACTATGGCTACACCTTC. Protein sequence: CATSRAQNYGYTF.

In DNA, the CDR3 is TGCGCCAGCAGCGGAGACAGGGGGCCCGGGGAGCTGTTTTTT. Its translation is CASSGDRGPGELFF. This chain links TRBV5-1 with TRBJ2-2; 10 bases are shared with TRBD1. The CDR3 extends over 14 amino acids. The J segment lost 6 bases and the V segment lost 4 bases, leaving 3 bases of the junction unmatched. Per the germline V gene, CDR1 is SGHRS and CDR2 is YFSETQ.

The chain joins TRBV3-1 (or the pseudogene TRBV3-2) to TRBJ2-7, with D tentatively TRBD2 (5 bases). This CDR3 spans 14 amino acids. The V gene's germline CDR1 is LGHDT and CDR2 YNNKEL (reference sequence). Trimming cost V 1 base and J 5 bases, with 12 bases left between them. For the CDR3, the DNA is TGTGCCAGCAGCCAAGGAACGGGGTGGGACGAGCAGTACTTC. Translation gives CASSQGTGWDEQYF.

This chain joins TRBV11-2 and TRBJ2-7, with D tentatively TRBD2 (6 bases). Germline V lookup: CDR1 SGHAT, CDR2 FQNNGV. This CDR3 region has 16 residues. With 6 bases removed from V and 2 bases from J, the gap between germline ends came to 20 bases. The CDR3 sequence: CASSSLTGTVTYEQYF. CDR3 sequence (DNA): TGTGCCAGCAGTTCCTTAACCGGGACTGTAACCTACGAGCAGTACTTC. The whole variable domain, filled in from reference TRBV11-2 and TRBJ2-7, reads EAGVAQSPRYKIIEKRQSVAFWCNPISGHATLYWYQQILGQGPKLLIQFQNNGVVDDSQLPKDRFSAERLKGVDSTLKIQPAKLEDSAVYLCASSSLTGTVTYEQYFGPGTRLTVT.

The CDR3 nucleotides are TGTGCCAGAGGGGAGTGCGGGAGGACCACCTACGAGCAGTACTTC. Translated: CARGECGRTTYEQYF. V gene TRBV5-3 combines with J gene TRBJ2-7; the match to TRBD2 covers 8 bases. TRBV5-3 is an open reading frame, and its role is uncertain. The ends lost 7 bases at V and 2 bases at J; junction bases unmatched: 11. The length of the CDR3 is 15 residues.

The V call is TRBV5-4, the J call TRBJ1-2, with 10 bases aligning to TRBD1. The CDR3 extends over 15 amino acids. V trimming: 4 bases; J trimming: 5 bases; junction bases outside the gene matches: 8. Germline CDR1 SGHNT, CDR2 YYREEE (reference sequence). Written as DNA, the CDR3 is TGTGCCAGCAGCGGCGGACAGGGGGTATGGTATGGCTACACCTTC. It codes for CASSGGQGVWYGYTF. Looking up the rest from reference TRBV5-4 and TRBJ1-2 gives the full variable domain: ETGVTQSPTHLIKTRGQQVTLRCSSQSGHNTVSWYQQALGQGPQFIFQYYREEENGRGNFPPRFSGLQFPNYSSELNVNALELDDSALYLCASSGGQGVWYGYTFGSGTRLTVV.

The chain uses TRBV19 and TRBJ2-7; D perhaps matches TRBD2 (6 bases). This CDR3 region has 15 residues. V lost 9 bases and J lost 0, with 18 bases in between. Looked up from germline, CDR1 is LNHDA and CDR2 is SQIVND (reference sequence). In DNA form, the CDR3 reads TGTGCCAGCCTCTTCCCCCCCGGGAGCTCCTACGAGCAGTACTTC. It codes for CASLFPPGSSYEQYF.

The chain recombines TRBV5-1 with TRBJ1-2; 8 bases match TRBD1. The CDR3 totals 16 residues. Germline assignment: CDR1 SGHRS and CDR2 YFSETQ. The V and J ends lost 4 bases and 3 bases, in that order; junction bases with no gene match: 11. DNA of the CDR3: TGCGCCAGCAGCCCCGGACAGGGTCCCCCGGACTATGGCTACACCTTC. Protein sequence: CASSPGQGPPDYGYTF.

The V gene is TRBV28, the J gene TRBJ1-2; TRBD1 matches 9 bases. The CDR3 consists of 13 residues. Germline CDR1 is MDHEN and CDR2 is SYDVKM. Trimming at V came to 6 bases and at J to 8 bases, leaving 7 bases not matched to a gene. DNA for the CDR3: TGTGCCAGCAGCGAATCGGGACAGGGAGGCTACACCTTC. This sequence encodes CASSESGQGGYTF.

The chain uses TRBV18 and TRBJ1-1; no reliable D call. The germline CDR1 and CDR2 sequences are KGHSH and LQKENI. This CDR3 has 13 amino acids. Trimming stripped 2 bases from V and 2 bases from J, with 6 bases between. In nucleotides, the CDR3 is TGTGCCAGCTCACCAGAGTCAAACACTGAAGCTTTCTTT. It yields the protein CASSPESNTEAFF.